The present T cell receptor beta chain was sequenced within a study of T cells in Graves' hyperthyroidism and ophthalmopathy (dated by TCRdb to between 2018 and 2021). General notes on the study: Peripheral blood samples were taken at initial diagnosis, before any treatment was given. To identify distinguishing TCR V-J signatures, a discovery cohort of around 100 patients was used, comprising 40 to 45 with Graves' ophthalmopathy and approximately 58 with stable Graves' hyperthyroidism. Whether ophthalmopathy could be predicted prospectively was tested in an independent validation cohort made up of about 18 hyperthyroidism patients plus 17 patients who later progressed to ophthalmopathy. The approximately 95 discovery patients were divided at random into training and test sets in a 7:3 ratio. In addition, the study compared T-cell repertoires in thyroid tissue and in blood from five to seven Graves' hyperthyroidism patients. Once sampling was done, hyperthyroidism patients were given methimazole at a starting dose of 30 mg daily, whereas ophthalmopathy patients were given high-dose intravenous methylprednisolone. According to the paper, TCR Vbeta CDR3 sequencing was carried out on 120 to 150 peripheral blood samples, which came from about 45 ophthalmopathy, approximately 78 hyperthyroidism and roughly 17 progressor patients. The study at large found these results: Blood samples also contained most of the expanded thyroid clonotypes (frequency above 0.001), which suggests that blood repertoires may reflect thyroid immune responses. No statistical method was used to fix the sample size in advance, and group allocation was not hidden from the investigators. Ophthalmopathy was separated from stable hyperthyroidism by a 13 V-J signature model, with around 88% sensitivity and 81% to 83% specificity obtained in cross-validation and 80%/75% obtained in testing. In validation, the model predicted progression to ophthalmopathy with 55% to 71% sensitivity and 72.22% specificity, a median of 6.5 months before onset.

Hyperthyroidism patients were newly diagnosed, with disease duration under 2 months, and aged 18 to 65 years. Any patient with an uncontrolled infection, another autoimmune disease, pregnancy or lactation was excluded. Diagnoses relied on clinical symptoms, serum thyroxine and TRAb, thyroid ultrasound and orbital computed tomography. Blood from progressor patients was collected at the time of first diagnosis with hyperthyroidism, before any ophthalmopathy symptoms had appeared. PBMCs were isolated from 7.5 to 10 ml of fresh peripheral blood by Ficoll-Paque density gradient centrifugation. Progressor patients were defined as those initially diagnosed with Graves' hyperthyroidism in whom ophthalmopathy developed during follow-up. Total RNA was extracted using Trizol reagent, and RNA quality was assessed on an Agilent 2100 Bioanalyzer. Amplification of TCR beta CDR3 regions was carried out from RNA transcripts. For the first round of RT-PCR on the TCR CDR3, the HTBI primer set was used together with the Qiagen OneStep RT-PCR kit. A second multiplex PCR round built the libraries, followed by size selection and purification. Libraries were sequenced paired-end with 100 bp reads on an Illumina HiSeq2000. The authors' pipeline ran thus. Raw data were processed with SOAPnuke, discarding reads with adapters, uncalled bases, mean Phred below 15, or no exact constant-primer or identifier match. COPE v1.2.5 was used to merge the high-quality paired reads, and each unique nucleotide sequence was defined as a clonotype. MiTCR v1.1 was used to align the clonotypes against IMGT TRBV, TRBD and TRBJ reference segments. The analysis included only V-J combinations with a frequency above 0.0001, which together covered 99% to 99.2% of the repertoires. The TCS score was defined as F50 (clonal expansion) divided by E x V (chaos), with BLOSUM62-based TCRdist calculated between CDR3 peptides within each V-J. Welch's t-statistics and random forest reduced fewer than 600 V-J features to under 15, which were used in a naive Bayes classifier (R e1071). Using fastp at Q25 and MiXCR, TCRdb reprocessed the public reads and kept productive beta chains. Entries are consolidated by CDR3 protein sequence, retaining the most common genes and DNA. TCRdb assigned the V and J calls; the authors' analysis was not used. Within this sample are a few hundred thousand distinct CDR3 sequences, with 11% to 15% of them counted one time only. Of the sample, around 5.4% is held by the ten largest clones.

Its CDR3 holds 13 amino acids, cysteine through phenylalanine. Just CDR3 DNA is preserved here, 39 bases in frame from base 1. The germline V gene (reference sequence) gives CDR1 as LNHDA and CDR2 as SQIVND. The germline V and J ends show losses of 7 bases and 9 bases respectively, and no gene match explains 8 bases of the junction. In regard to this clonotype: The antigen this receptor binds is unknown. No base qualities exist here, and no much larger clone lies one base off it.

The chain is made from TRBV19 and TRBJ2-1, and 8 junction bases match TRBD2. This clonotype originated in a woman younger than 45 with Graves' hyperthyroidism that later progressed to Graves' ophthalmopathy. Sequenced sample: blood. The CDR3: CASTFSGKSEQFF. Read as DNA, the sequence is TGTGCCAGTACCTTTAGCGGGAAGTCTGAGCAGTTCTTC.